What follows are 27 T cell receptor beta chains derived from one specimen sequenced in a study of blood T cell repertoires in COVID-19 (dated by TCRdb to about 2020). The library relied on the immunoSEQ multiplex PCR assay. TCRdb mirrors the immuneACCESS table, restricted to in-frame sequences. Some clones are absent from its copies; in checked studies, under half trace to an unresolved V gene, and the reason for the others is unknown. The sample table shows 250,000 to 350,000 clones, and approximately 86% are seen once. In total, the top ten clones hold 8% to 9.5% of the sample. Specimen: PBMCs or T cells enriched from blood (not recorded which). The receptor source for this set is a woman between 18 and 29 years old who had recovered from COVID-19.

The chain couples TRBV6-2 or TRBV6-3 to TRBJ2-2; perhaps TRBD1 as D (5 bases). This CDR3 comprises 17 residues. The germline V gene has CDR1 MNHEY and CDR2 SVGEGT. Trimming pared 3 bases from V and 3 bases from J, leaving 17 bases between. The CDR3 protein is CASSYSSALGDTGELFF. The DNA of the CDR3 is TGTGCCAGCAGTTATTCGTCCGCTTTAGGGGACACCGGGGAGCTGTTTTTT.

The rearrangement uses TRBV15 and TRBJ1-4; D gene uncertain. Per germline, CDR1 LNHNV and CDR2 YYDKDF (reference sequence). This CDR3 is built from 12 residues. Between the trimmed V and J ends, which lost 10 bases and 4 bases, there was a span of 10 bases. This CDR3 is CAIGSFNEKLFF. The CDR3 nucleotides read TGTGCCATTGGGAGTTTTAATGAAAAACTGTTTTTT. Full variable domain (missing parts from reference TRBV15 and TRBJ1-4): DAMVIQNPRYQVTQFGKPVTLSCSQTLNHNVMYWYQQKSSQAPKLLFHYYDKDFNNEADTPDNFQSRRPNTSFCFLDIRSPGLGDTAMYLCAIGSFNEKLFFGSGTQLSVL.

V is TRBV12-3 or TRBV12-4 and J is TRBJ2-7; D might be TRBD2 (6 bases). V was trimmed by 5 bases and J by 8 bases, leaving 10 bases between them. This CDR3 comprises 11 residues. CDR3 DNA: TGTGCCAGCAGTGAGGGACTTAAGCAGTACTTC. Its translation: CASSEGLKQYF.

The J gene is TRBJ1-1, the V gene TRBV11-2, with D perhaps TRBD1 (5 bases). Germline CDR1 and CDR2: SGHAT and FQNNGV. This CDR3 is 15 amino acids long. The V end lost 1 base, the J end lost 0 bases, and 9 bases lay between the germline ends. The CDR3 bases are TGTGCCAGCAGCTTAGTCGGAGGGGTGAACACTGAAGCTTTCTTT. Translated, it gives CASSLVGGVNTEAFF.

V and J are TRBV5-1 and TRBJ1-2; 7 bases agree with TRBD1. Germline CDR1 and CDR2: SGHRS and YFSETQ. With 0 bases clipped from V and 0 bases from J, the junction kept 5 bases outside the gene matches. The CDR3 runs 16 residues. This chain's CDR3 is CASSLAPGQTNYGYTF. In DNA form, the CDR3 reads TGCGCCAGCAGCTTGGCGCCGGGACAGACTAACTATGGCTACACCTTC. The complete variable domain, with remaining parts taken from reference TRBV5-1 and TRBJ1-2, reads KAGVTQTPRYLIKTRGQQVTLSCSPISGHRSVSWYQQTPGQGLQFLFEYFSETQRNKGNFPGRFSGRQFSNSRSEMNVSTLELGDSALYLCASSLAPGQTNYGYTFGSGTRLTVV.

The V gene is TRBV5-8, the J gene TRBJ2-7, with 12 bases identical to TRBD2. Trimming removed 1 base from V and 9 bases from J; junction bases left unmatched: 5. The CDR3 loop spans 14 amino acids. CDR1 is SGHTS, CDR2 YDEGEE, per germline. The CDR3 protein is CASSLRLAGAVQYF. CDR3 bases: TGTGCCAGCAGCTTGAGACTAGCGGGAGCCGTGCAGTACTTC.

V and J are TRBV28 and TRBJ1-4; D possibly corresponds to TRBD1 (6 bases). With 8 bases removed from V and 2 bases from J, the gap between germline ends came to 12 bases. The length of the CDR3 is 14 residues. CDR1 is MDHEN and CDR2 is SYDVKM in the germline V gene. This CDR3 reads CASGAGGTNEKLFF. CDR3 coding DNA: TGTGCCAGCGGCGCGGGGGGCACTAATGAAAAACTGTTTTTT.

The rearrangement links TRBV6-5 to TRBJ1-1; 8 positions match TRBD1. Trimming cost V 6 bases and J 6 bases; bases outside gene matches: 3. The germline gives CDR1 MNHEY, CDR2 SVGAGI. This CDR3 comprises 12 residues. CDR3: CASSRTGSEAFF. As DNA, the CDR3 is TGTGCCAGCAGCAGGACAGGGTCTGAAGCTTTCTTT.

V gene TRBV6-5 combines with J gene TRBJ2-3; D is undetermined. CDR1 and CDR2 from the germline V gene are MNHEY and SVGAGI. The ends were cut back, 7 bases at V and 2 bases at J, with 13 bases in the middle. The CDR3 runs 14 residues. The CDR3 protein is CASNEALDTDTQYF. Written as DNA, the CDR3 is TGTGCCAGCAACGAGGCCCTGGACACAGATACGCAGTATTTT.

This clone has just one count. The chain recombines TRBV7-2 with TRBJ2-2; the match to TRBD2 covers 9 bases. Germline values: CDR1 SGHTA, CDR2 FQGNSA. V shed 2 bases and J 8 bases; nucleotides not matched to a gene: 3. The CDR3 runs 14 residues. Written as DNA, the CDR3 is TGTGCCAGCAGCTTAATGACTAGCGGTGGGGAGCTGTTTTTT. It yields the protein CASSLMTSGGELFF.

The chain joins TRBV11-3 to TRBJ2-7; no clear D. Germline V gene data show CDR1 as SGHNT and CDR2 as YENEEA. The V and J ends lost 5 bases and 0 bases respectively, with 8 bases between them. The CDR3 runs 13 residues. As DNA, the CDR3 is TGTGCCAGCAGCAATAAGAGCTCCTACGAGCAGTACTTC. This gives the protein CASSNKSSYEQYF.

The V and J genes are TRBV28 and TRBJ2-7, with 8 positions matching TRBD2. V gave up 6 bases and J gave up 6 bases; unmatched junction bases: 7. CDR3 length: 13 residues. Per the germline V gene, CDR1 is MDHEN and CDR2 is SYDVKM. The CDR3 nucleotides read TGTGCCAGCAGACCGGGACTAGTATCCGAGCAGTACTTC. Translation: CASRPGLVSEQYF.

The rearrangement uses TRBV24-1 and TRBJ2-3; tentative D call: TRBD2 (6 bases). Germline V gene data show CDR1 as KGHDR and CDR2 as SFDVKD. Deletions cut 5 bases from V and 6 bases from J, with 14 bases between. This CDR3 has 14 amino acids. The CDR3 sequence is CATSGGTPWDTQYF. The CDR3 bases are TGTGCCACCAGTGGGGGGACTCCTTGGGATACGCAGTATTTT.

The CDR3 loop is CASSLTPSGFNEQFF. The CDR3 nucleotides are TGTGCCAGCAGCTTAACCCCTAGCGGGTTCAATGAGCAGTTCTTC. The chain joins TRBV7-2 to TRBJ2-1, with TRBD2 matching 8 bases. V dropped 2 bases and J dropped 6; count of bases not matched to a gene: 6. Per germline, CDR1 SGHTA and CDR2 FQGNSA. The CDR3 is 15 residues long.

V usage is TRBV9 and J usage is TRBJ1-1; D ambiguous. The V gene lost 0 bases and the J gene lost 1 base, with 7 bases spanning the gap. This CDR3 spans 14 amino acids. Germline V CDR1 and CDR2: SGDLS, YYNGEE. This chain's CDR3 is CASSVGAGNTEAFF. The CDR3 coding sequence is TGTGCCAGCAGCGTAGGTGCAGGGAACACTGAAGCTTTCTTT.

The CDR3 region has the DNA TGTGCCTGGAGTTTGGTGGAGGACATTCAGTACTTC. It specifies CAWSLVEDIQYF. The chain links TRBV30 to TRBJ2-4, with a possible D match to TRBD2 (5 bases). Germline assignment: CDR1 GTSNPN and CDR2 SVGIG (reference sequence). This CDR3 is 12 amino acids long. Deletions cut 2 bases from V and 8 bases from J, with 10 bases between.

About this clone itself: In the same sample, other DNA sequences code for this CDR3. The rearrangement joins TRBV7-2 to TRBJ2-5; weak D call: TRBD2 (5 bases). Germline loops: CDR1 SGHTA, CDR2 FQGNSA. The CDR3 has 13 amino acids. The V and J ends lost 1 base and 5 bases respectively, with 8 bases between them. CDR3 nucleotide sequence: TGTGCCAGCAGCTTAGTGGGCGGGGAGACCCAGTACTTC. It encodes CASSLVGGETQYF.

J is TRBJ2-5 and V is TRBV6-5, with TRBD1 matching over 9 bases. Germline CDR1 MNHEY, CDR2 SVGAGI. The junction had 8 bases not matched to a gene; V was cut back by 6 bases and J by 6 bases. CDR3 length equals 14 residues. CDR3 nucleotide sequence: TGTGCCAGCAGCCGGGACAGGGAAGCACAGACCCAGTACTTC. This translates into CASSRDREAQTQYF.

The table lists this clone with a count of one. The chain uses TRBV5-1 and TRBJ2-7, with 9 bases that match TRBD2. CDR3 size: 14 residues. Germline loops: CDR1 SGHRS, CDR2 YFSETQ. Trimming cost V 2 bases and J 5 bases; bases outside gene matches: 5. CDR3 in amino acids: CASSLTGTSNEQYF. The CDR3 region has the DNA TGCGCCAGCAGCTTAACCGGGACTAGCAACGAGCAGTACTTC.

V and J are TRBV7-2 and TRBJ2-7; TRBD1 is a possible D gene (6 bases). CDR1 SGHTA and CDR2 FQGNSA come from the germline V gene. Deletions cut 1 base from V and 6 bases from J, with 13 bases between. The CDR3 extends over 14 amino acids. The CDR3 DNA is TGTGCCAGCAGCTTAGGAATACAGGGTGGCGAGCAGTACTTC. Protein sequence: CASSLGIQGGEQYF.

V is TRBV19 and J is TRBJ1-4; no firm D call. The CDR3 runs 12 residues. Germline values: CDR1 LNHDA, CDR2 SQIVND (reference sequence). Trimming took 4 bases from V and 8 from J, leaving 8 bases between them. The CDR3 DNA sequence: TGTGCCAGTAGTAATTCGGGAGAAAAACTGTTTTTT. This encodes CASSNSGEKLFF.

The rearrangement links TRBV28 to TRBJ2-1; D call uncertain. Trimming removed 4 bases at V and 7 bases at J, with 8 bases between. This CDR3 is 12 amino acids long. Germline CDR1 reads MDHEN; CDR2 reads SYDVKM. CDR3: CASSSNENEQFF. CDR3 coding DNA: TGTGCCAGCAGTTCGAACGAGAATGAGCAGTTCTTC.

V is TRBV23-1 and J is TRBJ2-7; TRBD1 agrees at 7 bases. TRBV23-1 is given ORF status, its function remaining uncertain. With V trimmed by 3 bases and J by 6 bases, 11 bases remained unmatched. The CDR3 totals 15 residues. Written as DNA, the CDR3 is TGCGCCAGCAGTCAGCCAGGACAGGTGGGAGCCGAGCAGTACTTC. Amino acids: CASSQPGQVGAEQYF.

This clone appeared a few times. The chain recombines TRBV20-1 with TRBJ2-5, with unresolved D. This CDR3 contains 11 residues. The germline CDR1 and CDR2 sequences are DFQATT and SNEGSKA (reference sequence). V dropped 4 bases and J dropped 5 bases, with 8 bases sitting between them. The CDR3 protein is CSAIPLETQYF. The CDR3 bases are TGCAGTGCTATTCCCTTGGAGACCCAGTACTTC.

The V and J genes are TRBV19 and TRBJ2-1; the match to TRBD2 covers 8 bases. Germline CDR1 reads LNHDA; CDR2 reads SQIVND (reference sequence). The CDR3 consists of 15 residues. V was clipped by 4 bases and J by 3 bases; unmatched bases: 5. CDR3 DNA: TGTGCCAGTAGTACCCTAACTAGCGGCTACAATGAGCAGTTCTTC. Translation gives CASSTLTSGYNEQFF.

The chain combines TRBV7-3 with TRBJ2-1, with TRBD2 matching over 13 bases. The junction had 4 bases not matched to a gene; V was cut back by 0 bases and J by 5 bases. CDR1 is SGHTA and CDR2 is FQGTGA in the germline V gene. The CDR3 sequence is 17 residues long. The CDR3, as DNA: TGTGCCAGCAGCTTAACGAGGACTAGCGGGAGTAACAATGAGCAGTTCTTC. Translating it yields CASSLTRTSGSNNEQFF. The full variable domain, rest sourced from reference TRBV7-3 and TRBJ2-1, is GAGVSQTPSNKVTEKGKYVELRCDPISGHTALYWYRQSLGQGPEFLIYFQGTGAADDSGLPNDRFFAVRPEGSVSTLKIQRTERGDSAVYLCASSLTRTSGSNNEQFFGPGTRLTVL.

About this clone itself: Other DNA sequences of this sample code for an identical CDR3. The chain uses TRBV19 and TRBJ2-1, with TRBD1 as a possible D gene (5 bases). The CDR3 loop spans 16 amino acids. Between the trimmed V and J ends, which lost 1 base and 0 bases, there was a span of 10 bases. CDR1 and CDR2 from the germline V gene are LNHDA and SQIVND (reference sequence). CDR3 coding DNA: TGTGCCAGTAGTATAGTAGGGGCCAGCTCCTACAATGAGCAGTTCTTC. This codes for CASSIVGASSYNEQFF.